This T cell receptor (beta chain) was recorded in a study of T cell clusters in autoimmune cytopenias. Findings and caveats of the study: Healthy donors had 2.5 to 3-fold more exclusive TRB clusters than active autoimmune hepatitis patients.

The CDR3 covers 16 residues. CDR1 and CDR2 (germline): MNHEY, SVGAGI. Worth noting for this clonotype: Antigen specificity is unknown.

TRB was amplified from approximately 250 ng of peripheral blood genomic DNA per sample. TRB rearrangements were amplified by touch-down multiplex PCR with mixed TRB-A/B primers. TCRdb derives one entry per CDR3 protein from the multiplex PCR reads, leaving out DNA. The repertoire table contains approximately 8,800 distinct CDR3 sequences. Sequencing was carried out using peripheral blood. This sequence originates from a human donor with an autoimmune cytopenia or autoimmune hepatitis (not recorded which). J is TRBJ2-4 and V is TRBV6-5; TCRdb gives TRBD2 as the D gene, but with no DNA this cannot be confirmed. CDR3 region: CASTLLASVAKNIQYF.